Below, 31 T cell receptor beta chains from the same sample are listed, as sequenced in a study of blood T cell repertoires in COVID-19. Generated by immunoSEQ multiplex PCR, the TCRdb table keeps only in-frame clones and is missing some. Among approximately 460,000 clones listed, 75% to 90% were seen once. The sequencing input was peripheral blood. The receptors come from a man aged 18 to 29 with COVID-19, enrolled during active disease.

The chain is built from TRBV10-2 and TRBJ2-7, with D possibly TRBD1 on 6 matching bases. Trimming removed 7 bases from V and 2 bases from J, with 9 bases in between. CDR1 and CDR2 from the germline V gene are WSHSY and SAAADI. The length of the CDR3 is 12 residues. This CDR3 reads CASTGGTYEQYF. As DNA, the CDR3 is TGCGCCAGCACTGGGGGCACCTACGAGCAGTACTTC.

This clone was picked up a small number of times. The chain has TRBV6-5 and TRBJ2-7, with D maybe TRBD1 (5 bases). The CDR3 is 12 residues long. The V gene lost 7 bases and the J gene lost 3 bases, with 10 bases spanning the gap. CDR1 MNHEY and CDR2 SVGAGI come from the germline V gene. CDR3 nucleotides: TGTGCCAGCACCAGAACAGGCTACGAGCAGTACTTC. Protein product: CASTRTGYEQYF.

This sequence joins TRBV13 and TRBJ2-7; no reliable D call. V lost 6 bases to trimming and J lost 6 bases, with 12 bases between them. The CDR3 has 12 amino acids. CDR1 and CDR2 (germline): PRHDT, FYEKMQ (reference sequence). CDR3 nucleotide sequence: TGTGCCAGCAGTCAGGAAGAAGGCGAGCAGTACTTC. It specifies CASSQEEGEQYF.

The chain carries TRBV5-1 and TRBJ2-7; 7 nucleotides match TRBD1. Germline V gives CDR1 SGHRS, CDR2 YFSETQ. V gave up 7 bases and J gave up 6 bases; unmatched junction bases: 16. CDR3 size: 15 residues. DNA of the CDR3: TGCGCCAGCCGATCACGAGGGACAGTCCTAAGCGAGCAGTACTTC. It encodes CASRSRGTVLSEQYF.

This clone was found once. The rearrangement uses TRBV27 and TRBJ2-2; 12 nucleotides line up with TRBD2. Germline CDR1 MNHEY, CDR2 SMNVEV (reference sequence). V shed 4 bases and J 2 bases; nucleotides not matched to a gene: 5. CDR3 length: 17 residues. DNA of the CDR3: TGTGCCAGCAGTTGGAGACTAGCGGGAGCCAACACCGGGGAGCTGTTTTTT. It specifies CASSWRLAGANTGELFF.

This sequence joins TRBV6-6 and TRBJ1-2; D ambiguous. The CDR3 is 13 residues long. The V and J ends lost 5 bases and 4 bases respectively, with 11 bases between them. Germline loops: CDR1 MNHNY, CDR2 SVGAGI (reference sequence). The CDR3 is CASSTTGSYGYTF. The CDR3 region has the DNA TGTGCCAGCAGTACGACTGGGTCCTATGGCTACACCTTC.

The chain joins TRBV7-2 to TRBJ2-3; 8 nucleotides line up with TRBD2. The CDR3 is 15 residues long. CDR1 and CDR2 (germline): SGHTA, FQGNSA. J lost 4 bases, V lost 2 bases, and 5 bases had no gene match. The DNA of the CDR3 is TGTGCCAGCAGCTTAACGGGGGGGGCAGCAGATACGCAGTATTTT. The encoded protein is CASSLTGGAADTQYF. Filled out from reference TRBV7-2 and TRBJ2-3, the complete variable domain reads GAGVSQSPSNKVTEKGKDVELRCDPISGHTALYWYRQSLGQGLEFLIYFQGNSAPDKSGLPSDRFSAERTGGSVSTLTIQRTQQEDSAVYLCASSLTGGAADTQYFGPGTRLTVL.

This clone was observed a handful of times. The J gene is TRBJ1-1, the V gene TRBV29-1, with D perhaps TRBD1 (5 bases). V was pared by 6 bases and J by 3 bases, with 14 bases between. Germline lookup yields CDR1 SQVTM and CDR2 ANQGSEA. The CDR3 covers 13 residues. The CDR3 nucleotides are TGCAGCGTGAAAGGGGATTTGGACACTGAAGCTTTCTTT. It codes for CSVKGDLDTEAFF.

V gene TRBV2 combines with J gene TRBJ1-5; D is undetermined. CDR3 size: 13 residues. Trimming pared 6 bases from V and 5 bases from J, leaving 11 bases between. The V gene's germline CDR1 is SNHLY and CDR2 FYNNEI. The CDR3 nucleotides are TGTGCCAGCAGGCGCCTCGGGGATCAGCCCCAGCATTTT. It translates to CASRRLGDQPQHF.

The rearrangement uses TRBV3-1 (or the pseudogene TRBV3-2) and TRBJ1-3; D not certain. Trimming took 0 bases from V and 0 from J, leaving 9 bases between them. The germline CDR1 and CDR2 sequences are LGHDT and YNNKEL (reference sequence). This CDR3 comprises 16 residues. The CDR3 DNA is TGTGCCAGCAGCCAAGATAATCCTAGCTCTGGAAACACCATATATTTT. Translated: CASSQDNPSSGNTIYF.

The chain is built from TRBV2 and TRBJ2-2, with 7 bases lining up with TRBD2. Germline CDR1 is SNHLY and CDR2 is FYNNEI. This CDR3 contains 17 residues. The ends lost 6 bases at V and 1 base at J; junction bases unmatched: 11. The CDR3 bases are TGTGCCAGCAGAGCCCCGGGGGGTAGCGGGAACACCGGGGAGCTGTTTTTT. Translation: CASRAPGGSGNTGELFF.

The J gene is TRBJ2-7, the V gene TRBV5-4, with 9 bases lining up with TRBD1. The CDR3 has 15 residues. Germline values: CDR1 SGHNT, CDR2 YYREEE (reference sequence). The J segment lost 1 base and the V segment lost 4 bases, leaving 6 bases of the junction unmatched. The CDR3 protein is CASSGPGTGSYEQYF. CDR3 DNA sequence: TGTGCCAGCAGCGGCCCCGGGACAGGGTCCTACGAGCAGTACTTC.

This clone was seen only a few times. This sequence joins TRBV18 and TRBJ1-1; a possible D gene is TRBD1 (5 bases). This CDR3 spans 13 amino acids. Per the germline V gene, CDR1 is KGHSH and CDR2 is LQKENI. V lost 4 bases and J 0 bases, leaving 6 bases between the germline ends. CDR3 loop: CASSRDLNTEAFF. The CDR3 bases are TGTGCCAGCTCACGGGACTTGAACACTGAAGCTTTCTTT.

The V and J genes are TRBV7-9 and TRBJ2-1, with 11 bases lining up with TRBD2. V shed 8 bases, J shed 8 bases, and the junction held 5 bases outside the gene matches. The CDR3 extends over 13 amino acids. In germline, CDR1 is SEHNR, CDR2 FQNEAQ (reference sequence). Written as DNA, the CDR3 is TGTGCCAGCGGGACTAGCGGTTTCTATGAGCAGTTCTTC. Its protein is CASGTSGFYEQFF.

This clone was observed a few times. DNA for the CDR3: TGTGCCAGCAGCTCAGGGGACAGACATGGAAACACCATATATTTT. This sequence encodes CASSSGDRHGNTIYF. The chain is built from TRBV3-1 (or the pseudogene TRBV3-2) and TRBJ1-3; 7 nucleotides align to TRBD1. The CDR3 has 15 residues. Germline values: CDR1 LGHDT, CDR2 YNNKEL (reference sequence). After removal of 5 bases from V and 3 bases from J, the junction contained 7 bases not matched to a gene.

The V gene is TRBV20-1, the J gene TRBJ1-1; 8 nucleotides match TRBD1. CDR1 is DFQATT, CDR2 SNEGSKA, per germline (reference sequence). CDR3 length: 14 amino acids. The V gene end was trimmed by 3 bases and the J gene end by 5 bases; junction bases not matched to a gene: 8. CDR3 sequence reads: CSASSQGAQTEAFF. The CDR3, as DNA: TGCAGTGCTAGTTCTCAGGGGGCGCAGACTGAAGCTTTCTTT.

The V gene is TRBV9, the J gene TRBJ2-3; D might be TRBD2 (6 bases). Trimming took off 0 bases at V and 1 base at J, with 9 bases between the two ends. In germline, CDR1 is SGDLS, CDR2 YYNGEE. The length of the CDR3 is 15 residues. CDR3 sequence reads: CASSVGTTRTDTQYF. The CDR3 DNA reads TGTGCCAGCAGCGTAGGGACTACCCGCACAGATACGCAGTATTTT.

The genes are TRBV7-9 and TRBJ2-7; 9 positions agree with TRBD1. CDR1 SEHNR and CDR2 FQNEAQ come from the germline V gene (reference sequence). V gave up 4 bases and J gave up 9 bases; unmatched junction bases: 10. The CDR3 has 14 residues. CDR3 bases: TGTGCCAGCAGCTCCGGGACAGGGATGATTCGGCAGTACTTC. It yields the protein CASSSGTGMIRQYF.

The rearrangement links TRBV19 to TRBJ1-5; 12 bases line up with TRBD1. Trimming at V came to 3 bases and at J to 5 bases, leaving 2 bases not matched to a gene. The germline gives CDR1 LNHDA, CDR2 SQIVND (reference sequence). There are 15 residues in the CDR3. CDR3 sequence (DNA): TGTGCCAGTAGTATGGGACAGGGGGCTTATCAGCCCCAGCATTTT. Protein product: CASSMGQGAYQPQHF.

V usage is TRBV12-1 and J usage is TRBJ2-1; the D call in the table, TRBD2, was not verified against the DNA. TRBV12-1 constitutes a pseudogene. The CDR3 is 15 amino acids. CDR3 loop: CASSISGGSYNEQFF. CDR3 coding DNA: TGTGCCAGCAGCATTAGCGGGGGCTCCTACAATGAGCAGTTCTTC.

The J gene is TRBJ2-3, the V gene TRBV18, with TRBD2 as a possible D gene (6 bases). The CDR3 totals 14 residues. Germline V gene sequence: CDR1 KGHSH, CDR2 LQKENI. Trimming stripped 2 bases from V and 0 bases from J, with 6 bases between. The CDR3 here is CASSPGTSTDTQYF. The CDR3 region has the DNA TGTGCCAGCTCACCAGGGACTAGCACAGATACGCAGTATTTT.

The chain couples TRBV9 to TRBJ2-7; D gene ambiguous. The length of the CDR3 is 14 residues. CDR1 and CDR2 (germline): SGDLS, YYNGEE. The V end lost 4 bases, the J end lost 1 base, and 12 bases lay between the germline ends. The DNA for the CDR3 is TGTGCCAGCAGCCCGAACCAGGTTTCCTACGAGCAGTACTTC. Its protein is CASSPNQVSYEQYF.

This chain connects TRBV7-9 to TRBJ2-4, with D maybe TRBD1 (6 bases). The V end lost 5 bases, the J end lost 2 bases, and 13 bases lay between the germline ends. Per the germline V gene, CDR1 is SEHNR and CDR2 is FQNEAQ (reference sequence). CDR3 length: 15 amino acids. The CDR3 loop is CASSHNRETKNIQYF. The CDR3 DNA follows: TGTGCCAGCAGCCACAACAGGGAAACCAAAAACATTCAGTACTTC.

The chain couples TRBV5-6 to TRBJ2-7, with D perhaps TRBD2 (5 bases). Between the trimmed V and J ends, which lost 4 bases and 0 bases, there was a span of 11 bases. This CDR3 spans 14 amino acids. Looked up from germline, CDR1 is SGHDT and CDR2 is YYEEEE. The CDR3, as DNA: TGTGCCAGCAGCGCTGGTGGGAGCTCCTACGAGCAGTACTTC. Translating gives CASSAGGSSYEQYF.

In nucleotides, the CDR3 is TGTGCCAGCAGTGAATTTGGGCAGTACAATCAGCCCCAGCATTTT. It encodes CASSEFGQYNQPQHF. The V and J genes are TRBV6-1 and TRBJ1-5; D is unresolved. Trimming took off 2 bases at V and 3 bases at J, with 11 bases between the two ends. The CDR3 has 15 residues. The germline V gene encodes CDR1 MNHNS and CDR2 SASEGT.

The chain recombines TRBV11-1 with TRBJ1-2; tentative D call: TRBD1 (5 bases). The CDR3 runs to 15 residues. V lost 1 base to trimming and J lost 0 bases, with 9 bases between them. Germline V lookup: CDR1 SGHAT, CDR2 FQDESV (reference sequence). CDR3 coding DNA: TGTGCCAGCAGCTTAGACGGGGGGACTAACTATGGCTACACCTTC. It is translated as CASSLDGGTNYGYTF.

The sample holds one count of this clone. The CDR3 DNA follows: TGTGCCAGCAGCCCGGGACAGGGCAACCTGAGCACAGATACGCAGTATTTT. Translating gives CASSPGQGNLSTDTQYF. V gene TRBV13 combines with J gene TRBJ2-3; 9 positions agree with TRBD1. The CDR3 is made up of 17 amino acids. The V gene's germline CDR1 is PRHDT and CDR2 FYEKMQ (reference sequence). The V segment lost 5 bases and the J segment 0 bases; nucleotides outside the gene matches: 9.

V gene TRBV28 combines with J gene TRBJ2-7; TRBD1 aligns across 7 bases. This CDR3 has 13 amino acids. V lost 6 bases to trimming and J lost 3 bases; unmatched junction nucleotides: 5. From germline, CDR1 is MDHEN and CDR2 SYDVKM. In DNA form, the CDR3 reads TGTGCCAGCAGCTATGGGACAGTCTACGAGCAGTACTTC. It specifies CASSYGTVYEQYF.

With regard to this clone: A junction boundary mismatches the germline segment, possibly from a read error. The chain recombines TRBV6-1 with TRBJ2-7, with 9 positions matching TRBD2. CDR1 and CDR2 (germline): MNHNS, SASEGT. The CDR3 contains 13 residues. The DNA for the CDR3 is TGTGCCAGCAGTAAAGCGGGAGGAGGCGAGCAGTACTTC. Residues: CASSKAGGGEQYF.

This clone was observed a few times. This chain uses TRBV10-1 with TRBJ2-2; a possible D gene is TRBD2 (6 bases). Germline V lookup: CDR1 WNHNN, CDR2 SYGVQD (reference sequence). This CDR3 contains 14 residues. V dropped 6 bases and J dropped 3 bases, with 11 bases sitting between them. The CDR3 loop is CASRFGGDTGELFF. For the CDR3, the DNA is TGCGCCAGCAGGTTTGGCGGGGACACCGGGGAGCTGTTTTTT.

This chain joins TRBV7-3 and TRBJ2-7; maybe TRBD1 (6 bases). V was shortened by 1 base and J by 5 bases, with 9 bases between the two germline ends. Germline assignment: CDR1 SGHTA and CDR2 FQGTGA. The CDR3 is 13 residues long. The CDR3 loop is CASSLRAGDEQYF. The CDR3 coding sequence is TGTGCCAGCAGCTTAAGGGCAGGGGACGAGCAGTACTTC.